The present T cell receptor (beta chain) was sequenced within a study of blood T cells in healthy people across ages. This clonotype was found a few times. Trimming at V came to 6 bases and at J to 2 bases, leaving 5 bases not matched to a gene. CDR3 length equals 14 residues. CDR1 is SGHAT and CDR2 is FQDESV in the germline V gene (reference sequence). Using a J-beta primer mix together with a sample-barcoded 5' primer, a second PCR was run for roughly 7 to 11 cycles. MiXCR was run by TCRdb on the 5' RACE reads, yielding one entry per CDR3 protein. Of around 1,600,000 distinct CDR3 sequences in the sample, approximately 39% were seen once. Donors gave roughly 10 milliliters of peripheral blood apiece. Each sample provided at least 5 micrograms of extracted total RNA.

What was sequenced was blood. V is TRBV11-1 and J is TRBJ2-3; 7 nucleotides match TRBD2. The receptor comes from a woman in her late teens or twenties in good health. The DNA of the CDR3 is TGTGCCAGCAGAAGGGACTATGCCACAGATACGCAGTATTTT. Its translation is CASRRDYATDTQYF.